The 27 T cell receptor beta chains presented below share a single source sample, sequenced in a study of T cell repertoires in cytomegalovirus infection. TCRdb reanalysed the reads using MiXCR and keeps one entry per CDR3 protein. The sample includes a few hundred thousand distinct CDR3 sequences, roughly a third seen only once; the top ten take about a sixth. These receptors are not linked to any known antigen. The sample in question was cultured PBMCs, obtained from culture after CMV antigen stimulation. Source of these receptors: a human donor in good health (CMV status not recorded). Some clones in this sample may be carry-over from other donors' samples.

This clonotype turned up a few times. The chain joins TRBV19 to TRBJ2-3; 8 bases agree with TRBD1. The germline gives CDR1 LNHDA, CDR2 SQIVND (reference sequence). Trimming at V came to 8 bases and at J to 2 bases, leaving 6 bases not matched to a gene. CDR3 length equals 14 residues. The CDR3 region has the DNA TGTGCCAGTCGGGACAGGCGGAACACAGATACGCAGTATTTT. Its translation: CASRDRRNTDTQYF. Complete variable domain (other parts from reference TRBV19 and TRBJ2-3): DGGITQSPKYLFRKEGQNVTLSCEQNLNHDAMYWYRQDPGQGLRLIYYSQIVNDFQKGDIAEGYSVSREKKESFPLTVTSAQKNPTAFYLCASRDRRNTDTQYFGPGTRLTVL.

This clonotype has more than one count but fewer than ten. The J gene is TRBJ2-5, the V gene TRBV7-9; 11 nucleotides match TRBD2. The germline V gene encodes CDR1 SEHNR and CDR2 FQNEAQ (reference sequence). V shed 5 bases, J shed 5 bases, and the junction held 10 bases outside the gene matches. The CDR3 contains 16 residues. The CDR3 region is CASSPLAGGPGETQYF. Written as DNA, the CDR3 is TGTGCCAGCAGCCCGTTAGCGGGAGGGCCTGGGGAGACCCAGTACTTC.

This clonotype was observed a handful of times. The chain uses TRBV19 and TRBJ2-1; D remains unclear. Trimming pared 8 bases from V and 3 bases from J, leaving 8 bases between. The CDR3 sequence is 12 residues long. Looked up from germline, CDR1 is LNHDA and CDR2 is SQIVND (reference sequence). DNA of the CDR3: TGTGCCAGTCGAGGCATCTACAATGAGCAGTTCTTC. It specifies CASRGIYNEQFF.

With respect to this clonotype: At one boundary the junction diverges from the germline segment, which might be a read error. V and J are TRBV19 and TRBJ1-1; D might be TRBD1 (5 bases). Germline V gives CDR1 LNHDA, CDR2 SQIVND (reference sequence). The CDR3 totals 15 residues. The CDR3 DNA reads TGTACCAGTAGTACCCTGGACACGGCCGGGACTGAAGCTTTCTTT. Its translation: CTSSTLDTAGTEAFF.

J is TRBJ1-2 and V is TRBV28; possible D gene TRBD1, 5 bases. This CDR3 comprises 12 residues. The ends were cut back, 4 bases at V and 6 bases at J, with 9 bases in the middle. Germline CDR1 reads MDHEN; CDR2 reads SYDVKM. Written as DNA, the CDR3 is TGTGCCAGCAGTTCCGCAGGGAATGGCTACACCTTC. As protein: CASSSAGNGYTF.

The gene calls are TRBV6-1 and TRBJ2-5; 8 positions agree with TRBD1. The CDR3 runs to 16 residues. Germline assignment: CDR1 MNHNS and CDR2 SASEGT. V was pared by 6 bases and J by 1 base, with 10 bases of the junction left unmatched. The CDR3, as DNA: TGTGCCAGCAGCCACCCGCGCGGACAGGGCCAAGAGACCCAGTACTTC. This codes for CASSHPRGQGQETQYF.

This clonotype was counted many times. CDR3 sequence reads: CASSLPQGVGGNTIYF. The CDR3 region has the DNA TGTGCCAGCAGCCTACCTCAGGGGGTAGGTGGAAACACCATATATTTT. V and J are TRBV7-2 and TRBJ1-3, with 7 bases that match TRBD1. This CDR3 is 16 amino acids long. Trimming at V came to 5 bases and at J to 3 bases, leaving 10 bases not matched to a gene. Germline CDR1 reads SGHTA; CDR2 reads FQGNSA.

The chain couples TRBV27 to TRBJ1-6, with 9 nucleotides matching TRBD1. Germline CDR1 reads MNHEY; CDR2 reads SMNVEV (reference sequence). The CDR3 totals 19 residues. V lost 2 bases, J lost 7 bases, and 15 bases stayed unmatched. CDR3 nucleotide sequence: TGTGCCAGCAGTTTACTCGGGACAGGGTATCGAAAGTGGAATTCACCCCTCCACTTT. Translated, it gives CASSLLGTGYRKWNSPLHF.

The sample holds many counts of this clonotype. The CDR3 spells CASSLAGGQVSPLHF. CDR3 sequence (DNA): TGTGCCAGCAGCTTAGCTGGGGGGCAGGTTTCACCCCTCCACTTT. The chain uses TRBV7-2 and TRBJ1-6; maybe TRBD1 (6 bases). The germline CDR1 and CDR2 sequences are SGHTA and FQGNSA. This CDR3 has 15 amino acids. V was shortened by 0 bases and J by 9 bases, with 12 bases between the two germline ends.

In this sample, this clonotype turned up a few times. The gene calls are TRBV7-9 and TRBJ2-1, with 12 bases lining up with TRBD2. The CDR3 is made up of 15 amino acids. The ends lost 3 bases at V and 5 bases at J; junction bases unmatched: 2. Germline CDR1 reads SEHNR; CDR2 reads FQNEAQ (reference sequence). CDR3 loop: CASSFGLAGNNEQFF. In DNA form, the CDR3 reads TGTGCCAGCAGCTTCGGACTAGCGGGGAACAATGAGCAGTTCTTC. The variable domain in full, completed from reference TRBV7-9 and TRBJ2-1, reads DTGVSQNPRHKITKRGQNVTFRCDPISEHNRLYWYRQTLGQGPEFLTYFQNEAQLEKSRLLSDRFSAERPKGSFSTLEIQRTEQGDSAMYLCASSFGLAGNNEQFFGPGTRLTVL.

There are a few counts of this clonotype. The CDR3 sequence is CASSHRVGEQFF. The CDR3 DNA is TGTGCCAGCAGTCACAGGGTGGGTGAGCAGTTCTTC. This chain links TRBV11-1 with TRBJ2-1; D might be TRBD1 (6 bases). Trimming removed 6 bases from V and 9 bases from J, with 12 bases in between. This CDR3 spans 12 amino acids. Per the germline V gene, CDR1 is SGHAT and CDR2 is FQDESV (reference sequence).

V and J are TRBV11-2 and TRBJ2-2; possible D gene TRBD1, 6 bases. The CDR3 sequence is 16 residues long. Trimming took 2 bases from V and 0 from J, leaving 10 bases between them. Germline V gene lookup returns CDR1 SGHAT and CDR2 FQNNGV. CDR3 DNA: TGTGCCAGCAGCTTAAGGACAGACACGAACACCGGGGAGCTGTTTTTT. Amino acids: CASSLRTDTNTGELFF.

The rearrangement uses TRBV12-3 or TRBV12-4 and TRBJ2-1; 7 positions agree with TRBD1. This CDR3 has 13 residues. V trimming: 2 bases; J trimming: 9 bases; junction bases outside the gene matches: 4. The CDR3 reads CASSLSGGVEQFF. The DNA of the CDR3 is TGTGCCAGCAGTTTATCAGGGGGTGTTGAGCAGTTCTTC.

The CDR3 reads CALRRTADGELFF. The CDR3 region has the DNA TGTGCCTTACGACGGACAGCCGACGGGGAGCTGTTTTTT. The chain links TRBV6-2 or TRBV6-3 to TRBJ2-2, with D possibly TRBD1 on 6 matching bases. CDR3 length equals 13 residues. The germline V gene encodes CDR1 MNHEY and CDR2 SVGEGT. V gave up 11 bases and J gave up 7 bases, with 17 bases separating them.

The CDR3 DNA follows: TGCGCCAGCAGTAGAGGGGATAATGAAAAACTGTTTTTT. It specifies CASSRGDNEKLFF. This chain connects TRBV4-1 to TRBJ1-4; the D gene is possibly TRBD1 (5 bases). Trimming shortened V by 6 bases and J by 4 bases, and 9 bases separated the two germline ends. The CDR3 covers 13 residues. Germline assignment: CDR1 MGHRA and CDR2 YSYEKL.

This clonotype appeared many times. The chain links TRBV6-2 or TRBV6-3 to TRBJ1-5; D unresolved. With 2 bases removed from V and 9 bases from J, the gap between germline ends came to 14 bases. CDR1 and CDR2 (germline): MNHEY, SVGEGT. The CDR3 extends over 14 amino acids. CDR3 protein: CASSYGTATRPQHF. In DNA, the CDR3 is TGTGCCAGCAGTTACGGTACTGCTACGCGGCCCCAGCATTTT.

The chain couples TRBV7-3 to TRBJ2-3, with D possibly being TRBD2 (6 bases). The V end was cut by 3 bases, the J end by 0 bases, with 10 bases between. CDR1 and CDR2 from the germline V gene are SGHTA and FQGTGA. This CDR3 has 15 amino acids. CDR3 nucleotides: TGTGCCAGCAGCTTTTTTGGGAGGAGCACAGATACGCAGTATTTT. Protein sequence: CASSFFGRSTDTQYF.

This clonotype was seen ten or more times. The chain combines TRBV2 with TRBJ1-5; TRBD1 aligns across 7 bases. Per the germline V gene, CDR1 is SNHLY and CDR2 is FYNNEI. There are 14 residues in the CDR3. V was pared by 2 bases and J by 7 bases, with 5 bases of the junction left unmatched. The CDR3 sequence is CASSERTGWQPQHF. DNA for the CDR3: TGTGCCAGCAGTGAAAGGACAGGTTGGCAGCCCCAGCATTTT.

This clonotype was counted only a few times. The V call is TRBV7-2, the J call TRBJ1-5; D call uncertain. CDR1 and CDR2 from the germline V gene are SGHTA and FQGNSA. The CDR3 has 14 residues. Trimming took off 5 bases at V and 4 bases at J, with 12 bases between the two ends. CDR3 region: CASSQMSWNQPQHF. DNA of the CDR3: TGTGCCAGCAGCCAAATGAGTTGGAATCAGCCCCAGCATTTT.

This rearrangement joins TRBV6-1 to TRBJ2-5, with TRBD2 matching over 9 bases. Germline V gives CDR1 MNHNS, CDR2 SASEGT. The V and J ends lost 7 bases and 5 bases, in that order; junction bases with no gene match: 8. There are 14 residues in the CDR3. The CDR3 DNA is TGTGCCAGCAAGGGTAGCGGGAGAGGGGAGACCCAGTACTTC. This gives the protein CASKGSGRGETQYF.

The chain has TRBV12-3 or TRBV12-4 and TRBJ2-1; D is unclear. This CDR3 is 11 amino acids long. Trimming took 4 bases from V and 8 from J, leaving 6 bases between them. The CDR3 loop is CASSSGHEQFF. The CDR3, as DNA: TGTGCCAGCAGTTCTGGGCATGAGCAGTTCTTC.

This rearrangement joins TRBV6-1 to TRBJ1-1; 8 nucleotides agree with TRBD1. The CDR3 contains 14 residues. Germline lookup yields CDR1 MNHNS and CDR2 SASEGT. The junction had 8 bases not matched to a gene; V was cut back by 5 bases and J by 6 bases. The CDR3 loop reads CASSTLDRDAEAFF. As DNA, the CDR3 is TGTGCCAGCAGTACCCTGGACAGGGACGCTGAAGCTTTCTTT.

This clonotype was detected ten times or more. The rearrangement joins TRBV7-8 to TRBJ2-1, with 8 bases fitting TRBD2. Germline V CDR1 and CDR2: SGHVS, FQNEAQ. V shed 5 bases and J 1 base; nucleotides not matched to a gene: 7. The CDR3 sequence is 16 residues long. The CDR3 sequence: CASSTKREGSYNEQFF. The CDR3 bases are TGTGCCAGCAGCACCAAACGGGAGGGGTCCTACAATGAGCAGTTCTTC.

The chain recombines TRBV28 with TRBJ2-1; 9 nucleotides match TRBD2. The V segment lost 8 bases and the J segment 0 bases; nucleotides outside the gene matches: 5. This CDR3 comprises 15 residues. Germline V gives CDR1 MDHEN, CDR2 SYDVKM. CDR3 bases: TGTGCCAGCCGAGTAGCGGGAGCCTCCTACAATGAGCAGTTCTTC. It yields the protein CASRVAGASYNEQFF.

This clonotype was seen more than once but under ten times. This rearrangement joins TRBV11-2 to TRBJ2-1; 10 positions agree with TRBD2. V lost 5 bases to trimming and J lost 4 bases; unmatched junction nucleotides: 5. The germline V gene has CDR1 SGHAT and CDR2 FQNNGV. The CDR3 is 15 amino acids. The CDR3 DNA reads TGTGCCAGCAGCCTGGGACTAGCGCGATACAATGAGCAGTTCTTC. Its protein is CASSLGLARYNEQFF.

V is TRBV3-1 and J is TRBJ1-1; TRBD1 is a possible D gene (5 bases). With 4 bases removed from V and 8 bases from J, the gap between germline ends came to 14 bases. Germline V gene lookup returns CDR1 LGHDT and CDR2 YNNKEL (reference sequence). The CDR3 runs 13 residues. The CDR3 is CASSRGTALEAFF. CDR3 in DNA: TGTGCCAGCAGCCGAGGGACGGCGCTGGAAGCTTTCTTT.

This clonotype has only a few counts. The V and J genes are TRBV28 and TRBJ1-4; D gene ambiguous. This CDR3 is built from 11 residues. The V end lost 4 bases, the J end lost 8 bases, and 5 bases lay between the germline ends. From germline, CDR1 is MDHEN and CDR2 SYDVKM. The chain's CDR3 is CASSWNEKLFF. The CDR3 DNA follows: TGTGCCAGCAGTTGGAACGAAAAACTGTTTTTT.